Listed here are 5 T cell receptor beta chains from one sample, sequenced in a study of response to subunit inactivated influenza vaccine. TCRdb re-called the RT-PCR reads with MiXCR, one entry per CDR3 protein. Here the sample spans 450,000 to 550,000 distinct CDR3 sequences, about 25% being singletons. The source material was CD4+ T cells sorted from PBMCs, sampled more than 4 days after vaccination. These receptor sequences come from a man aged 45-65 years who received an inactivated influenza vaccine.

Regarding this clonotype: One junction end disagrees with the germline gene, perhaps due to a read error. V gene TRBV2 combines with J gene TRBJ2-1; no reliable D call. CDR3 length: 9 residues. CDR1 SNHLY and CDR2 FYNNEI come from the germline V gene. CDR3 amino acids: CASSALKIF. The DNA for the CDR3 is TGTGCCAGCAGTGCTCTAAAGATCTTC.

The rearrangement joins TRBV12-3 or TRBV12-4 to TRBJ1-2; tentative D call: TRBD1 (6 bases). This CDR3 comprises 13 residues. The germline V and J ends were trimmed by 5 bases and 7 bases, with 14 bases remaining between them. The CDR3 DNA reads TGTGCCAGCAGTCAACAGGGTACTGGTGGCTACACCTTC. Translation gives CASSQQGTGGYTF.

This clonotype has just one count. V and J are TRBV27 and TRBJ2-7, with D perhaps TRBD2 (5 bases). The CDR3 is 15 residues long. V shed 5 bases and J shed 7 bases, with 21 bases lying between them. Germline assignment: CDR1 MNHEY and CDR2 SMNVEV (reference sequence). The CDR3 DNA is TGTGCCAGCAGTCCCTGGACTGGAGAACTACGAGAGCAGTACTTC. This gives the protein CASSPWTGELREQYF.

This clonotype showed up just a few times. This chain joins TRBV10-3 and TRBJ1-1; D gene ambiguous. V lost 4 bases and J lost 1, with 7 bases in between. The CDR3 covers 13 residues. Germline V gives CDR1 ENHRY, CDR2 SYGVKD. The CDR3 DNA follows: TGTGCCATCAGTGTCCAGACGAACACTGAAGCTTTCTTT. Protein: CAISVQTNTEAFF.

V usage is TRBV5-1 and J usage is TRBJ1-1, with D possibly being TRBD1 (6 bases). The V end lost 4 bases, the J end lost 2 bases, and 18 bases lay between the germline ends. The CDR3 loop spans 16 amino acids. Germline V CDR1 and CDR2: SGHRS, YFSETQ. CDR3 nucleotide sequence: TGCGCCAGCAGCCCGCTACAGGGATCAGCAAACACTGAAGCTTTCTTT. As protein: CASSPLQGSANTEAFF.